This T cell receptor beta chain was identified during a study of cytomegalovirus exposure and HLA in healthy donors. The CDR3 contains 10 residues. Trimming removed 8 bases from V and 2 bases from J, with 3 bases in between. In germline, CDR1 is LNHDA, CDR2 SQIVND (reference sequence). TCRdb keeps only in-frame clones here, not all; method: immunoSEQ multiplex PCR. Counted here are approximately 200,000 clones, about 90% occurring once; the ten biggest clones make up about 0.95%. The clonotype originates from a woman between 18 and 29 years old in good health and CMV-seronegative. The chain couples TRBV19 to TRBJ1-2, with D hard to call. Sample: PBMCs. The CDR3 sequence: CASENYGYTF. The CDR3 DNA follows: TGTGCCAGTGAGAACTATGGCTACACCTTC. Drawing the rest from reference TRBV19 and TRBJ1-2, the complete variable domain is DGGITQSPKYLFRKEGQNVTLSCEQNLNHDAMYWYRQDPGQGLRLIYYSQIVNDFQKGDIAEGYSVSREKKESFPLTVTSAQKNPTAFYLCASENYGYTFGSGTRLTVV.